A single sample is the source of the 21 T cell receptor beta chains below, sequenced in a study of blood T cell repertoires in COVID-19. Measured with immunoSEQ multiplex PCR; TCRdb has only the in-frame clones, and not every one. The data show about 190,000 clones, 84% seen once. The sequenced sample consisted of peripheral blood. These receptors were obtained from a woman aged 65 to 85 with active or convalescent COVID-19.

V and J are TRBV19 and TRBJ1-2; 8 bases agree with TRBD1. V lost 7 bases to trimming and J lost 1 base; unmatched junction nucleotides: 8. The CDR3 extends over 15 amino acids. Per germline, CDR1 LNHDA and CDR2 SQIVND (reference sequence). The CDR3 bases are TGTGCCAGTACCCCAGACAGGGGATATAACTATGGCTACACCTTC. Translating it yields CASTPDRGYNYGYTF.

The sample holds a few counts of this clone. J is TRBJ1-2 and V is TRBV28, with TRBD1 as a possible D gene (5 bases). V dropped 1 base and J dropped 4 bases, with 13 bases sitting between them. CDR1 is MDHEN and CDR2 is SYDVKM in the germline V gene. This CDR3 comprises 15 residues. The CDR3 region has the DNA TGTGCCAGCAGTTTATCGGCCTTGGGGGGCTATGGCTACACCTTC. Its protein product is CASSLSALGGYGYTF.

This chain links TRBV5-1 with TRBJ2-1; 8 bases are a match to TRBD1. The CDR3 consists of 16 residues. CDR1 and CDR2 (germline): SGHRS, YFSETQ. The V segment lost 0 bases and the J segment 13 bases; nucleotides outside the gene matches: 15. CDR3 loop: CASSLEGTGPTSKQFF. Here the CDR3 DNA reads TGCGCCAGCAGCTTGGAGGGGACAGGACCCACTTCGAAACAGTTCTTC.

The V and J genes are TRBV12-3 or TRBV12-4 and TRBJ1-1; D may be TRBD1 (6 bases). CDR3 length: 13 amino acids. V was shortened by 8 bases and J by 4 bases, with 14 bases between the two germline ends. In DNA form, the CDR3 reads TGTGCCAGCCTGGGGGCGGGAGGCACTGAAGCTTTCTTT. Translation gives CASLGAGGTEAFF.

The rearrangement joins TRBV18 to TRBJ2-1; no definite D call. Germline-derived CDR1 and CDR2 are KGHSH and LQKENI. V gave up 5 bases and J gave up 2 bases, with 7 bases separating them. The CDR3 runs 13 residues. CDR3 DNA sequence: TGTGCCAGCTCAGCCGACACCTACAATGAGCAGTTCTTC. Protein sequence: CASSADTYNEQFF. Using reference TRBV18 and TRBJ2-1 for the parts outside the CDR3, the full variable domain is NAGVMQNPRHLVRRRGQEARLRCSPMKGHSHVYWYRQLPEEGLKFMVYLQKENIIDESGMPKERFSAEFPKEGPSILRIQQVVRGDSAAYFCASSADTYNEQFFGPGTRLTVL.

The chain employs TRBV6-6 and TRBJ1-2, with 8 bases aligning to TRBD1. The germline V gene encodes CDR1 MNHNY and CDR2 SVGAGI (reference sequence). CDR3 length equals 16 residues. V shed 2 bases and J 4 bases; nucleotides not matched to a gene: 9. CDR3 sequence: CASSYTGGSTTYGYTF. DNA of the CDR3: TGTGCCAGCAGTTACACAGGGGGTAGTACTACCTATGGCTACACCTTC.

The chain is built from TRBV6-6 and TRBJ2-7, with 11 bases identical to TRBD1. The CDR3 sequence is 17 residues long. The germline V gene encodes CDR1 MNHNY and CDR2 SVGAGI (reference sequence). The V segment lost 6 bases and the J segment 5 bases; nucleotides outside the gene matches: 15. The CDR3 coding sequence is TGTGCCAGCAGCCGAAGTCTTCCGGGACAGGGGGGCCACGAGCAGTACTTC. Translation gives CASSRSLPGQGGHEQYF.

The rearrangement joins TRBV19 to TRBJ2-4; possible D gene TRBD1, 6 bases. The germline V gene has CDR1 LNHDA and CDR2 SQIVND (reference sequence). The CDR3 is 11 residues long. Deletions cut 8 bases from V and 6 bases from J, with 8 bases between. CDR3 DNA sequence: TGTGCCAGTCAGGACAGAAACATTCAGTACTTC. Its translation: CASQDRNIQYF.

The rearrangement uses TRBV18 and TRBJ2-7; 7 bases are a match to TRBD1. The V and J ends lost 5 bases and 5 bases, in that order; junction bases with no gene match: 3. The germline V gene encodes CDR1 KGHSH and CDR2 LQKENI. This CDR3 is 12 amino acids long. CDR3 DNA: TGTGCCAGCTCAAAACAGGGGAACGAGCAGTACTTC. Amino acids: CASSKQGNEQYF.

This clone was seen once. The chain combines TRBV28 with TRBJ1-5, with a tentative D call TRBD1 (6 bases). The CDR3 is 15 residues long. From germline, CDR1 is MDHEN and CDR2 SYDVKM. Trimming removed 4 bases from V and 3 bases from J, with 13 bases in between. The CDR3 nucleotides are TGTGCCAGCAGTTCGCTACAGGGTGACAATCAGCCCCAGCATTTT. This encodes CASSSLQGDNQPQHF.

V usage is TRBV10-3 and J usage is TRBJ2-3; 10 positions match TRBD1. Trimming took 9 bases from V and 3 from J; bases not matched to a gene: 9. This CDR3 is built from 15 residues. Germline CDR1 and CDR2: ENHRY and SYGVKD. The CDR3 DNA reads TGTGCCATTAACGACAGGGGGCCTTTGACAGATACGCAGTATTTT. As protein: CAINDRGPLTDTQYF.

This chain links TRBV2 with TRBJ2-1; tentatively, D is TRBD2 (7 bases). Trimming took off 11 bases at V and 0 bases at J, with 17 bases between the two ends. CDR3 length equals 15 residues. Germline V gene data show CDR1 as SNHLY and CDR2 as FYNNEI. The DNA of the CDR3 is TGTGCCGGAACGCGGGGGCCTAGCTCCTACAATGAGCAGTTCTTC. Translation gives CAGTRGPSSYNEQFF.

This chain uses TRBV5-6 with TRBJ2-3; TRBD2 agrees at 10 bases. Germline lookup yields CDR1 SGHDT and CDR2 YYEEEE. The CDR3 covers 15 residues. J lost 1 base, V lost 4 bases, and 3 bases had no gene match. The CDR3 DNA is TGTGCCAGCAGCCGAGCGGGAGGGGGCACAGATACGCAGTATTTT. Translation: CASSRAGGGTDTQYF.

The chain couples TRBV3-1 (or the pseudogene TRBV3-2) to TRBJ1-2; 8 bases align to TRBD1. Germline CDR1 is LGHDT and CDR2 is YNNKEL (reference sequence). CDR3 size: 16 residues. Unmatched junction bases numbered 7, after V lost 3 bases and J lost 1 base. The CDR3 nucleotides read TGTGCCAGCAGCCAGGCGGGACAGGCCATTAACTATGGCTACACCTTC. It codes for CASSQAGQAINYGYTF.

The V and J genes are TRBV7-8 and TRBJ2-3; TRBD2 might be the D (6 bases). This CDR3 comprises 15 residues. The V gene's germline CDR1 is SGHVS and CDR2 FQNEAQ. The ends were cut back, 0 bases at V and 5 bases at J, with 12 bases in the middle. The CDR3 region has the DNA TGTGCCAGCAGCTTAGCTCTGGGACTCAGAGATACGCAGTATTTT. Amino acids: CASSLALGLRDTQYF.

V is TRBV19 and J is TRBJ1-2; the match to TRBD1 covers 7 bases. CDR1 and CDR2 from the germline V gene are LNHDA and SQIVND (reference sequence). V dropped 6 bases and J dropped 8; count of bases not matched to a gene: 6. The CDR3 extends over 12 amino acids. For the CDR3, the DNA is TGTGCCAGTAGCCCGACAGGGAGGGGCTACACCTTC. It encodes CASSPTGRGYTF.

CDR3 nucleotides: TGTGCCTGGAGTTCCCGGAGGACTAGCGGGAGAAATGAGCAGTTCTTC. This encodes CAWSSRRTSGRNEQFF. This chain links TRBV30 with TRBJ2-1; TRBD2 agrees at 13 bases. Germline V gene sequence: CDR1 GTSNPN, CDR2 SVGIG (reference sequence). V lost 2 bases to trimming and J lost 7 bases; unmatched junction nucleotides: 8. The CDR3 covers 16 residues.

This clone was seen a single time. The chain joins TRBV7-9 to TRBJ1-2; 8 bases are a match to TRBD1. The length of the CDR3 is 13 residues. J lost 7 bases, V lost 5 bases, and 6 bases had no gene match. From germline, CDR1 is SEHNR and CDR2 FQNEAQ (reference sequence). This CDR3 is CASSIGQGRGYTF. The CDR3 nucleotides are TGTGCCAGCAGCATCGGACAGGGCCGTGGCTACACCTTC.

The V gene is TRBV27, the J gene TRBJ2-1, with TRBD2 matching 12 bases. The germline V gene encodes CDR1 MNHEY and CDR2 SMNVEV (reference sequence). Trimming at V came to 4 bases and at J to 8 bases, leaving 15 bases not matched to a gene. This CDR3 comprises 18 residues. The CDR3 DNA reads as TGTGCCAGCAGTTCTGGACTAGCGGGACCTTACCCTAGGGATGAGCAGTTCTTC. The encoded protein is CASSSGLAGPYPRDEQFF.

The sample holds a few counts of this clone. This rearrangement joins TRBV4-2 to TRBJ1-2; a weak D match, TRBD1 (6 bases). V was clipped by 4 bases and J by 4 bases, with 10 bases between them. Germline V gene sequence: CDR1 LGHNA, CDR2 YNFKEQ. CDR3 length: 13 residues. This chain's CDR3 is CASSPGESYGYTF. The CDR3 DNA reads TGTGCCAGCAGCCCAGGGGAGAGCTATGGCTACACCTTC.

The chain links TRBV9 to TRBJ2-7; D perhaps matches TRBD2 (5 bases). Germline V gene lookup returns CDR1 SGDLS and CDR2 YYNGEE. V gave up 0 bases and J gave up 6 bases, with 10 bases separating them. There are 13 residues in the CDR3. The CDR3 spells CASSVVISGEQYF. The DNA for the CDR3 is TGTGCCAGCAGCGTAGTAATCAGCGGCGAGCAGTACTTC.